This T cell receptor (beta chain) was obtained from a study of cytomegalovirus exposure and HLA in healthy donors. Overall study findings and caveats: Within an earlier analysis, most TCR beta V segments proved productive either about 90% or about 30% of the time.

As concerns this clone: Its antigen is not known.

Primers: 60 Vbeta forward and 13 Jbeta reverse. Produced via immunoSEQ multiplex PCR; TCRdb's table is partial and in-frame only. The sample has fewer than 200,000 clones, 76% seen once; the top ten hold 0.7% to 0.8%. The V end lost 0 bases, the J end lost 4 bases, and 19 bases lay between the germline ends. The V gene's germline CDR1 is SGHNT and CDR2 YYREEE (reference sequence). The CDR3 contains 18 residues. Healthy donors of bone marrow made up the group. The receptor was derived from a female donor in good health and CMV-seronegative. What was sequenced was PBMCs. The chain recombines TRBV5-4 with TRBJ2-2, with D maybe TRBD1 (6 bases). CDR3 coding DNA: TGTGCCAGCAGCTTGGGGGGCAGGGGAATAGGTAGCACCGGGGAGCTGTTTTTT. It translates to CASSLGGRGIGSTGELFF. Using reference TRBV5-4 and TRBJ2-2 for the parts outside the CDR3, the full variable domain is ETGVTQSPTHLIKTRGQQVTLRCSSQSGHNTVSWYQQALGQGPQFIFQYYREEENGRGNFPPRFSGLQFPNYSSELNVNALELDDSALYLCASSLGGRGIGSTGELFFGEGSRLTVL.